This TCR beta chain appears in the sequencing data of a study of blood T cells in healthy people across ages. Study summary: Template-switching capture recovered about one barcoded beta molecule per two T cells.

Germline V CDR1 and CDR2: SQVTM, ANQGSEA. This CDR3 has 9 residues. Extractions gave at least 5 micrograms of total RNA per sample. Broader study findings: Donor CMV status was unknown, possibly confounding expanded clonotype changes. Across the age range, TCR beta diversity per million T cells fell in a roughly linear way.

With a J-beta primer mix and a sample-barcoded 5' primer, a second PCR ran about 7 to 11 cycles. A single record per CDR3 protein comes from TCRdb applying MiXCR to the 5' RACE reads. The repertoire holds about 1.8 million distinct CDR3 sequences, 40% to 55% seen once, with less than 2.5% in the top ten. In the case of this clonotype: Its antigen is currently unknown.

This chain connects TRBV29-1 to TRBJ2-5; no clear D gene. The source is a middle-aged woman in good health. Sequenced material: blood. The CDR3 loop reads CADQETQYF. The CDR3, as DNA: TGCGCGGACCAAGAGACCCAGTACTTC.